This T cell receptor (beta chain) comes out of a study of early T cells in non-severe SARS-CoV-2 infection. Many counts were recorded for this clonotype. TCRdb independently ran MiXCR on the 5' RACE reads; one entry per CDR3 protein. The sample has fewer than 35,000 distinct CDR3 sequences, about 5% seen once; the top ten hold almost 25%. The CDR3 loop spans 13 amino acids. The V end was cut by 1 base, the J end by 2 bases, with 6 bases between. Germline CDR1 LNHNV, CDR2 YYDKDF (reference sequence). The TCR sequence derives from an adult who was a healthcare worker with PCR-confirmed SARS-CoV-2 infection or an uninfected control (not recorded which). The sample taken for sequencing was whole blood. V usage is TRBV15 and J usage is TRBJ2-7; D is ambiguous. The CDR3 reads CATSRGQTYEQYF. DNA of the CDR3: TGTGCCACCAGCAGAGGGCAAACCTACGAGCAGTACTTC.